This is a list of T cell receptor beta chains from one sample in a study of T-cell reconstitution after alpha-beta-depleted transplantation in children. TCRdb reprocessed the PCR reads via MiXCR and lists one record per CDR3 protein. Of just over 950,000 distinct CDR3 sequences in the sample, about 26% were seen once. Here the sequenced sample was PBMCs, mostly from graft donor cells, taken 360 days after TCRalphabeta/CD19-depleted stem cell transplant. The origin of the receptors is a boy less than two years old who had a stem cell transplant for SCID, so the T cells may come from the graft donor. Both conserved end residues are trimmed from each CDR3. Each record gives: V gene, J gene, CDR3 protein.

>TRBV5-6|TRBJ1-5
ASSYSQGARGNQPQH
>TRBV12-5|TRBJ2-3
ASGLATGGPSTDTQY
>TRBV27|TRBJ2-7
ASRLGGGNEQY
>TRBV20-1|TRBJ1-5
SPYPRGNQPQH
>TRBV5-1|TRBJ2-6
ASSFLGSNVLT
>TRBV29-1|TRBJ2-1
SGRGYEQF
>TRBV2|TRBJ2-2
ASSPIGTATGELF
>TRBV28|TRBJ2-2
ASSLLAGGLFDTGELF
>TRBV2|TRBJ2-5
ASSPFRGKQETQY
>TRBV6-1|TRBJ2-3
ASSRQLEPFTDTQY
>TRBV29-1|TRBJ1-1
SVFRRRNTEAF
>TRBV7-9|TRBJ1-2
ASNPARTGRDGYT
>TRBV15|TRBJ2-7
ATSRGLAVGDEQY
>TRBV4-1|TRBJ2-3
ASSQAGWSQDTQY
>TRBV4-1|TRBJ2-2
ASSLQQVPTGELF
>TRBV5-1|TRBJ2-7
ASSTTGRGPYEQY
>TRBV20-1|TRBJ2-7
SARDVGSLEQY
>TRBV10-3|TRBJ1-2
AISGTVNYGYT
>TRBV30|TRBJ1-5
AWALDSNQPQH
>TRBV12-3/TRBV12-4|TRBJ1-5
ASSQMGRVGQPQH
>TRBV20-1|TRBJ1-1
SARSMNTEAF
>TRBV28|TRBJ2-7
ASKGTGAGNYEQY